Presented here are 4 T cell receptor beta chains from one specimen sequenced in a study of cytomegalovirus exposure and HLA in healthy donors. TCRdb's table, derived via immunoSEQ multiplex PCR, lists solely in-frame clones and lacks some. The sample carries under 300,000 clones, 90% recorded once. The sample was PBMCs. The receptors shown here come from a woman aged 18-29 years in good health and CMV-seronegative.

The chain carries TRBV7-2 and TRBJ2-7, with TRBD2 matching over 10 bases. V was clipped by 5 bases and J by 3 bases; unmatched bases: 10. CDR1 is SGHTA and CDR2 is FQGNSA in the germline V gene. The CDR3 loop spans 16 amino acids. CDR3 residues: CASSLSGGAGRYEQYF. The CDR3 nucleotides are TGTGCCAGCAGCCTAAGCGGGGGGGCGGGCCGCTACGAGCAGTACTTC.

The gene calls are TRBV4-1 and TRBJ2-5; D gene uncertain. Per germline, CDR1 MGHRA and CDR2 YSYEKL. V gave up 0 bases and J gave up 5 bases, with 10 bases separating them. This CDR3 contains 14 residues. Here the CDR3 DNA reads TGCGCCAGCAGCCAAGATCCCCCCCGTGAGACCCAGTACTTC. As protein: CASSQDPPRETQYF.

V is TRBV2 and J is TRBJ2-3, with D possibly matching TRBD1 (7 bases). The CDR3 is 15 amino acids. V lost 10 bases to trimming and J lost 7 bases, with 24 bases between them. Germline CDR1 SNHLY, CDR2 FYNNEI. CDR3 in DNA: TGTGCCACCGGCGGGCTTATGCGGGACAGACATACGCAGTATTTT. As protein: CATGGLMRDRHTQYF.

The V gene is TRBV5-1, the J gene TRBJ1-6; 7 bases agree with TRBD1. In germline, CDR1 is SGHRS, CDR2 YFSETQ. The CDR3 length is 16 residues. V lost 4 bases and J lost 8; bases outside the gene matches: 12. CDR3 region: CASSPGHRGLDSPLHF. CDR3 bases: TGCGCCAGCAGCCCGGGGCACAGGGGTCTGGATTCACCCCTCCACTTT.